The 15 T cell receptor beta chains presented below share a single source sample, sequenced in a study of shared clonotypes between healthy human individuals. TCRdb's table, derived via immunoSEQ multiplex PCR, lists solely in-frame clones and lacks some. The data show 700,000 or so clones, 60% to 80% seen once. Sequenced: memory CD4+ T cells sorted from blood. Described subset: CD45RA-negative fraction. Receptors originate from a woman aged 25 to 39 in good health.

CDR3 nucleotide sequence: TGTGCCAGCAGCGTAGGAGCGACTAGCGGGAGGGAGGAGCAGTTCTTC. It specifies CASSVGATSGREEQFF. The chain recombines TRBV9 with TRBJ2-1; TRBD2 matches at 14 bases. This CDR3 contains 16 residues. Per the germline V gene, CDR1 is SGDLS and CDR2 is YYNGEE. With 0 bases clipped from V and 10 bases from J, the junction kept 6 bases outside the gene matches.

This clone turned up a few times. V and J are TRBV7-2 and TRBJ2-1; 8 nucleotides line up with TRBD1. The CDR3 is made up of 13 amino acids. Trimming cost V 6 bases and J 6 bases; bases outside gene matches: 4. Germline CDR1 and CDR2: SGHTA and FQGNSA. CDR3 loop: CASRDRELNEQFF. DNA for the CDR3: TGTGCCAGCAGGGACAGGGAACTCAATGAGCAGTTCTTC.

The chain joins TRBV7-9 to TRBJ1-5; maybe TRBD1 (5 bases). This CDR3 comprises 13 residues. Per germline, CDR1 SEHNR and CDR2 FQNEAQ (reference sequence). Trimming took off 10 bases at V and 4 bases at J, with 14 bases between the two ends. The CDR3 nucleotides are TGTGCCACCACCCGGGGCGTGAATCAGCCCCAGCATTTT. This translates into CATTRGVNQPQHF.

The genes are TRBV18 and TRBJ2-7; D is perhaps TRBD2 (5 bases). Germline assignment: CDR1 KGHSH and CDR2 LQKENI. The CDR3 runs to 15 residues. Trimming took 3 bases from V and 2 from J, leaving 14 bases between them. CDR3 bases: TGTGCCAGCTCACCTGACCTAGCAGGCACCTACGAGCAGTACTTC. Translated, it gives CASSPDLAGTYEQYF. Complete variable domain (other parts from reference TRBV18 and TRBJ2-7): NAGVMQNPRHLVRRRGQEARLRCSPMKGHSHVYWYRQLPEEGLKFMVYLQKENIIDESGMPKERFSAEFPKEGPSILRIQQVVRGDSAAYFCASSPDLAGTYEQYFGPGTRLTVT.

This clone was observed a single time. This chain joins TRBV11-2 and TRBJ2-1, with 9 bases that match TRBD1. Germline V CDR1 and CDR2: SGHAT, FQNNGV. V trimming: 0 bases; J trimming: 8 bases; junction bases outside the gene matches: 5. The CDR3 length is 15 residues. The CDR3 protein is CASSLDWTGEYEQFF. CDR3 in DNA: TGTGCCAGCAGCTTAGATTGGACAGGGGAATATGAGCAGTTCTTC.

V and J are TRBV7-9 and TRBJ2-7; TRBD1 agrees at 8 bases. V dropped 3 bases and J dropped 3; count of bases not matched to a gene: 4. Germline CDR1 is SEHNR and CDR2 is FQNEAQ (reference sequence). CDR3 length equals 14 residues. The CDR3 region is CASSFVQGGYEQYF. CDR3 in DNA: TGTGCCAGCAGCTTTGTACAGGGGGGCTACGAGCAGTACTTC.

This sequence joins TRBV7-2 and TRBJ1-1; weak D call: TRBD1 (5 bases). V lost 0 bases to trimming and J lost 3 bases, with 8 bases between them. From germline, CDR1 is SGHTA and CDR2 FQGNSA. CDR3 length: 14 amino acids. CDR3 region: CASSLARGHTEAFF. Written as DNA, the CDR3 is TGTGCCAGCAGCTTAGCGAGGGGTCACACTGAAGCTTTCTTT.

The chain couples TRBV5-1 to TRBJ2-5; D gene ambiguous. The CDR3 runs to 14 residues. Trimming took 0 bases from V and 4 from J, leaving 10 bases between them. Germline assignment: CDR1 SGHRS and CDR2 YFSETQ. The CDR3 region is CASSLDWPGETQYF. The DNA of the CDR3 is TGCGCCAGCAGCTTGGATTGGCCGGGAGAGACCCAGTACTTC.

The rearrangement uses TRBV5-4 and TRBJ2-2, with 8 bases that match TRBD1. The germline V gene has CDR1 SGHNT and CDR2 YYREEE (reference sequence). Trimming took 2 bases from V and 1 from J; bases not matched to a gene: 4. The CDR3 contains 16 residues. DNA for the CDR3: TGTGCCAGCAGCTTATTAGACAGGGGGAACACCGGGGAGCTGTTTTTT. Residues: CASSLLDRGNTGELFF.

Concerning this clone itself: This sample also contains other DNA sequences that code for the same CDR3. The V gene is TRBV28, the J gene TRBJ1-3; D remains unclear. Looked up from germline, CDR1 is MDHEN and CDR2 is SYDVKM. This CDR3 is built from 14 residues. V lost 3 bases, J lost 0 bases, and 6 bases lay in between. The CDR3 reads CASSFPSSGNTIYF. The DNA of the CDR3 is TGTGCCAGCAGTTTTCCGTCCTCTGGAAACACCATATATTTT.

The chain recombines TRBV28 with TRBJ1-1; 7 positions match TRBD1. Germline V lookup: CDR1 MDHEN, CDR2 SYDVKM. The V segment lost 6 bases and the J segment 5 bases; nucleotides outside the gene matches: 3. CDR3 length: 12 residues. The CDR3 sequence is CASSRGWTEAFF. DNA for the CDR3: TGTGCCAGCAGCAGGGGGTGGACTGAAGCTTTCTTT.

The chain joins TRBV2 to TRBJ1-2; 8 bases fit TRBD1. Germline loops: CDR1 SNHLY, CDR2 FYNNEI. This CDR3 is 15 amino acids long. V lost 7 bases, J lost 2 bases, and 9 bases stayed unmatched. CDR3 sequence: CASTEQGAINYGYTF. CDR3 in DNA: TGTGCCAGCACTGAGCAGGGGGCGATAAACTATGGCTACACCTTC.

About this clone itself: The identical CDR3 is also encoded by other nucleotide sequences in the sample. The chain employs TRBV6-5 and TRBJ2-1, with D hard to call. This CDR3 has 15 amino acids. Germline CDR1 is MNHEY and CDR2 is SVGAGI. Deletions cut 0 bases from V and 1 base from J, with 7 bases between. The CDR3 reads CASSYSSGSYNEQFF. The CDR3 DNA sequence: TGTGCCAGCAGTTACTCGTCGGGTTCCTACAATGAGCAGTTCTTC.

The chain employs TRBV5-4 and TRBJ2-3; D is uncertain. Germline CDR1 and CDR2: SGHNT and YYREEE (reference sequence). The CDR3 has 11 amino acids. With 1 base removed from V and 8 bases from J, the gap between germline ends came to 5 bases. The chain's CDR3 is CASSLTGTQYF. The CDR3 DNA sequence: TGTGCCAGCAGCTTGACGGGTACGCAGTATTTT. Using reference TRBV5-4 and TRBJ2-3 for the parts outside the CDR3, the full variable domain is ETGVTQSPTHLIKTRGQQVTLRCSSQSGHNTVSWYQQALGQGPQFIFQYYREEENGRGNFPPRFSGLQFPNYSSELNVNALELDDSALYLCASSLTGTQYFGPGTRLTVL.

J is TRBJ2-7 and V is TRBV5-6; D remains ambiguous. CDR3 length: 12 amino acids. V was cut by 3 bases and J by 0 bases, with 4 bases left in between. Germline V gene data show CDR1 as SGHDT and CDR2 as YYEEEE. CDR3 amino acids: CASSYDSYEQYF. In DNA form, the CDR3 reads TGTGCCAGCAGCTATGACTCCTACGAGCAGTACTTC.